This T cell receptor beta chain appears in the sequencing data of a study of T cells in Graves' hyperthyroidism and ophthalmopathy (dated by TCRdb to between 2018 and 2021). Describing the broader study: Peripheral blood was sampled at the time of initial diagnosis, prior to any treatment. Once sampling was done, hyperthyroidism patients were given methimazole at a starting dose of 30 mg daily, whereas ophthalmopathy patients were given high-dose intravenous methylprednisolone. The roughly 100 discovery patients were randomly divided into training and test sets at a 7:3 ratio. Thyroid tissue and blood T-cell repertoires from more than 5 Graves' hyperthyroidism patients were also compared in the study. Prospective prediction of ophthalmopathy was tested in an independent validation cohort consisting of 18 hyperthyroidism patients and around 16 patients who later progressed to ophthalmopathy. According to the paper, TCR Vbeta CDR3 sequencing was carried out on roughly 130 peripheral blood samples, which came from fewer than 50 ophthalmopathy, under 85 hyperthyroidism and approximately 17 progressor patients. A discovery cohort of roughly 100 patients, approximately 45 with Graves' ophthalmopathy and fewer than 65 with stable Graves' hyperthyroidism, was used to find distinguishing TCR V-J signatures. What the study reported, not specific to this receptor: Sample size was not statistically predetermined, and investigators were not blinded to group allocation. Most expanded thyroid clonotypes (frequency above 0.001) were also detected in blood, suggesting blood repertoires may reflect thyroid immune responses. In validation, the model predicted progression to ophthalmopathy a median of about 5.9 months before onset, with approximately 70% sensitivity and more than 72% specificity. A 13 V-J signature model separated ophthalmopathy from stable hyperthyroidism, with 87.88% sensitivity and roughly 82% specificity in cross-validation and 80%/75% in testing.

The CDR3 runs 13 amino acids, cysteine and phenylalanine included. Left in the record is the CDR3 DNA by itself, 39 bases read in frame from the first base. From V the trimming removes 5 bases and from J it removes 7 bases, while the gene matches leave 6 bases of the junction unaccounted for. Sequences DFQATT (CDR1) and SNEGSKA (CDR2) are obtained from the germline V gene (reference sequence). Hyperthyroidism patients were newly diagnosed, with disease duration under 2 months, and aged 18 to 65 years. Any patient with an uncontrolled infection, another autoimmune disease, pregnancy or lactation was excluded. Diagnoses were based on clinical symptoms, serum thyroxine and TRAb, thyroid ultrasound and orbital computed tomography. Blood from progressor patients was drawn when they were first diagnosed with hyperthyroidism, before any ophthalmopathy symptoms appeared. PBMCs were separated from about 10 ml of fresh peripheral blood using Ficoll-Paque density gradient centrifugation. Patients classed as progressors first received a Graves' hyperthyroidism diagnosis and then went on to develop ophthalmopathy during follow-up. Total RNA was extracted with Trizol reagent, and quality was checked on an Agilent 2100 Bioanalyzer.

This clonotype was seen more than once but under ten times. Its antigen is unknown. No qualities accompany the bases; no much larger clone lies one base away. TCR beta CDR3 regions were amplified from RNA transcripts. The first round of RT-PCR for the TCR CDR3 was performed with the HTBI primer set and the Qiagen OneStep RT-PCR kit. The libraries were constructed in a second round of multiplex PCR and then size-selected and purified. Paired-end sequencing of the libraries was performed with 100 bp reads on an Illumina HiSeq2000. In the original analysis: SOAPnuke was used to process the raw data, removing reads that contained adapters or uncalled bases, had a mean Phred below 15, or lacked an exact match to the constant primer or identifier. High-quality paired reads were merged with COPE v1.2.5, and unique nucleotide sequences were defined as clonotypes. MiTCR v1.1 was used to align clonotypes to the IMGT TRBV, TRBD and TRBJ reference segments. The analysis was restricted to V-J combinations with a frequency above 0.0001, which together covered over 99% of the repertoires. The TCS score was defined as F50 (clonal expansion) divided by E x V (chaos), with BLOSUM62-based TCRdist calculated between CDR3 peptides within each V-J. Welch's t-statistics and random forest reduced 514 V-J features to 13, which were used in a naive Bayes classifier (R e1071). The public reads were quality trimmed at Q25 with fastp and then assembled into clones with MiXCR by TCRdb, keeping productive beta chains. Every entry covers one CDR3 protein and lists the most common genes and DNA from its rows. V and J calls and clone size were set by TCRdb, not the authors. Recorded for this sample are fewer than 350,000 distinct CDR3 sequences; roughly 15% of them occurred a single time. Of the sample, roughly 31% falls within the top ten clones.

This sequence originates from a woman aged 45 to 65 with Graves' hyperthyroidism that later progressed to Graves' ophthalmopathy. Source material: blood. The chain joins TRBV20-1 to TRBJ1-4, with TRBD1 identical over 8 junction bases. The CDR3 in this case is CSAEQGVGEKLFF. The nucleotide sequence is TGCAGTGCTGAACAGGGGGTGGGTGAAAAACTGTTTTTT.